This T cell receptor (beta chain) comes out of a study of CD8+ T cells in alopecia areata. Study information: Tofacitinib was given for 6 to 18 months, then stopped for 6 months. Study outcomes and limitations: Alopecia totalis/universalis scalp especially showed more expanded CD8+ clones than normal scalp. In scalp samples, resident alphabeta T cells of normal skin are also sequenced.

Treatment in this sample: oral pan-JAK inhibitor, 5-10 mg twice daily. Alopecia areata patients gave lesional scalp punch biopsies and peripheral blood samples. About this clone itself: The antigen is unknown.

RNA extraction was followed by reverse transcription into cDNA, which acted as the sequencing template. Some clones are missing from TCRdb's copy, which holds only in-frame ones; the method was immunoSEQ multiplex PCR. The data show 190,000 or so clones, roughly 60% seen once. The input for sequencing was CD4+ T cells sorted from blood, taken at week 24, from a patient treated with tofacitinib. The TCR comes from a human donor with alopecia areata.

The CDR3 loop is CASSERGDSLNEQYF. In DNA, the CDR3 is TGTGCCAGCAGTGAAAGGGGGGACAGTCTCAACGAGCAGTACTTC. The rearrangement uses TRBV6-1 and TRBJ2-7; D might be TRBD1 (7 bases). This CDR3 contains 15 residues. V lost 2 bases and J lost 5, with 16 bases in between. Germline CDR1 is MNHNS and CDR2 is SASEGT.